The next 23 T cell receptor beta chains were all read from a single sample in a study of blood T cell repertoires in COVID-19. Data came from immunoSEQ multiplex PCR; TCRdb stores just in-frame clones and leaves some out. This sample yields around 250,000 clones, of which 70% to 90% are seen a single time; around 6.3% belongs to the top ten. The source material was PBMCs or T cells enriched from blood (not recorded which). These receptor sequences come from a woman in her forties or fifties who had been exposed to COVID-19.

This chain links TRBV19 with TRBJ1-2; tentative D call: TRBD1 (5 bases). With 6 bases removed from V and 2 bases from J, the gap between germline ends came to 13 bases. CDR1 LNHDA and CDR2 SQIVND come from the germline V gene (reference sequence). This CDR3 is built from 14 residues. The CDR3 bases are TGTGCCAGTAGAATAACAGGTGGCAACTATGGCTACACCTTC. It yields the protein CASRITGGNYGYTF.

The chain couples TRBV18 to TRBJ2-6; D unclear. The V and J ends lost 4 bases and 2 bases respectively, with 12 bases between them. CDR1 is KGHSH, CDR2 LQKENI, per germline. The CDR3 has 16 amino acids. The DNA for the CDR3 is TGTGCCAGCTCACTGACTCTGGATGCTGGGGCCAACGTCCTGACTTTC. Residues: CASSLTLDAGANVLTF.

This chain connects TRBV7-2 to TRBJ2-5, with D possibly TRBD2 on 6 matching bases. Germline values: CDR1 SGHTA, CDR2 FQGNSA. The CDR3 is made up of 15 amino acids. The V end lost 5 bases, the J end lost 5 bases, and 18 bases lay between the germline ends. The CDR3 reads CASSIELLAQETQYF. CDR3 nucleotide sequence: TGTGCCAGCAGCATCGAATTACTAGCCCAGGAGACCCAGTACTTC.

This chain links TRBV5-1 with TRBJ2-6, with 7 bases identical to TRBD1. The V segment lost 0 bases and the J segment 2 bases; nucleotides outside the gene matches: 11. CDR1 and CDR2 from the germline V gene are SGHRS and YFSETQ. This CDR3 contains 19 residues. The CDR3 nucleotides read TGCGCCAGCAGCTTGGAGGGGGCCCGCCCCGGCCCTGGGGCCAACGTCCTGACTTTC. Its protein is CASSLEGARPGPGANVLTF.

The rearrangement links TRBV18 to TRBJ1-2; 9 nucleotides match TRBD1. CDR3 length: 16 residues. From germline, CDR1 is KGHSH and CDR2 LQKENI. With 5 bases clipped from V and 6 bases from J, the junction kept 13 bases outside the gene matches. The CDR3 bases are TGTGCCAGCTCAAAGGGACAGGGAACCTTCAGAAATGGCTACACCTTC. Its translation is CASSKGQGTFRNGYTF. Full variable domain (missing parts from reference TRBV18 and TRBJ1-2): NAGVMQNPRHLVRRRGQEARLRCSPMKGHSHVYWYRQLPEEGLKFMVYLQKENIIDESGMPKERFSAEFPKEGPSILRIQQVVRGDSAAYFCASSKGQGTFRNGYTFGSGTRLTVV.

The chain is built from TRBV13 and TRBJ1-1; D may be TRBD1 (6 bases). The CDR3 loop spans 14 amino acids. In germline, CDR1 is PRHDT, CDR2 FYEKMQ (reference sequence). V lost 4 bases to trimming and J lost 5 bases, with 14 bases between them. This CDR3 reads CASSYGTRETEAFF. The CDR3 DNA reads TGTGCCAGCAGCTACGGGACAAGGGAAACTGAAGCTTTCTTT.

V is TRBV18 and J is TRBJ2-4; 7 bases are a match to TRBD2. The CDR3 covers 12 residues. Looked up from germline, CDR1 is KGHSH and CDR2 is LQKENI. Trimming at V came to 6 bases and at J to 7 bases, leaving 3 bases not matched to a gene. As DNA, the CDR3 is TGTGCCAGCTCGACCGGGGGGAACATTCAGTACTTC. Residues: CASSTGGNIQYF.

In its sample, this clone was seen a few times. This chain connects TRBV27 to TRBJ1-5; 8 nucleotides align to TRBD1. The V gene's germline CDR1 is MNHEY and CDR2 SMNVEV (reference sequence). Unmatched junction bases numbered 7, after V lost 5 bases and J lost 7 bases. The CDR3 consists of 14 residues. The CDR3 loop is CASSPGTGRQPQHF. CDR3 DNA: TGTGCCAGCAGTCCAGGGACAGGACGACAGCCCCAGCATTTT.

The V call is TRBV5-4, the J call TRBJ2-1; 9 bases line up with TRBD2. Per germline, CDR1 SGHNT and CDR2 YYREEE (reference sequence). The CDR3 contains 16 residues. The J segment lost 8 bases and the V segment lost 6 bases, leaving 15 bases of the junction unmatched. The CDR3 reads CASTYKGGGAVYEQFF. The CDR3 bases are TGTGCCAGCACCTATAAGGGCGGGGGGGCAGTTTATGAGCAGTTCTTC.

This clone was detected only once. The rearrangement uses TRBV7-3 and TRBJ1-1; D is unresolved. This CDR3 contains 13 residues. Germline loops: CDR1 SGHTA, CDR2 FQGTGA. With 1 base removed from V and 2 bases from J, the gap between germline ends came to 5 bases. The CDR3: CASSLKQNTEAFF. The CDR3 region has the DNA TGTGCCAGCAGCTTAAAACAAAACACTGAAGCTTTCTTT.

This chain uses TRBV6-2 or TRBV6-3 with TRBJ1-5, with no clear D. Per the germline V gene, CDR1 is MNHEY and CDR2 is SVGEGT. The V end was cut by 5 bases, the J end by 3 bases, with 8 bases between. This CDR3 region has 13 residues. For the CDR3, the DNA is TGTGCCAGCAGTCAGATGTACAATCAGCCCCAGCATTTT. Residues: CASSQMYNQPQHF.

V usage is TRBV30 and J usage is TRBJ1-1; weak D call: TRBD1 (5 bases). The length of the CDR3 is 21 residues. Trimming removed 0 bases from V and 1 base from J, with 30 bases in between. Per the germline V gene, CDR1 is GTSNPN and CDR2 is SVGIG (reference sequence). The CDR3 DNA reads TGTGCCTGGAGTGTACCGGGGTGGAAGGGGAGCTCCCACGGGGGGAACACTGAAGCTTTCTTT. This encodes CAWSVPGWKGSSHGGNTEAFF.

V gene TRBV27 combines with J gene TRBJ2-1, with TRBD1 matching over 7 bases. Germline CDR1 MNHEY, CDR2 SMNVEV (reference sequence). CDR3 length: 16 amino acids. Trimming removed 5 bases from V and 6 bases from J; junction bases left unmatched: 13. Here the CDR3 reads CASSLPKTGNSNEQFF. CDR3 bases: TGTGCCAGCAGTCTCCCAAAGACAGGGAATAGCAATGAGCAGTTCTTC.

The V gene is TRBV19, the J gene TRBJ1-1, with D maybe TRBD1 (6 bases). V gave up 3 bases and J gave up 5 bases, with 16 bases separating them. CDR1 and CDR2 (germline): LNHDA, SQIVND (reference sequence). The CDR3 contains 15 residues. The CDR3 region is CASSIMAGAGTEAFF. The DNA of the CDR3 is TGTGCCAGTAGTATCATGGCGGGGGCTGGGACTGAAGCTTTCTTT.

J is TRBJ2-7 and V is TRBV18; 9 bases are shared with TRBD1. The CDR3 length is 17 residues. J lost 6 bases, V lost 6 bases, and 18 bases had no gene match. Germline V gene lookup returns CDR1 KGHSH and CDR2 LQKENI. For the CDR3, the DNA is TGTGCCAGCTCCCCAGATACGATGGACAGGGGAAGGAGCGAGCAGTACTTC. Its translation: CASSPDTMDRGRSEQYF.

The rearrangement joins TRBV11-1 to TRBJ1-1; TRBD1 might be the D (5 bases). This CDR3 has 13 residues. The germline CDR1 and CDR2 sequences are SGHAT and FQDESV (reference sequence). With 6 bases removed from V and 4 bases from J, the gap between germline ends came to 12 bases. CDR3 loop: CASRRGLGTEAFF. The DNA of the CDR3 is TGTGCCAGCAGACGGGGGTTAGGCACTGAAGCTTTCTTT.

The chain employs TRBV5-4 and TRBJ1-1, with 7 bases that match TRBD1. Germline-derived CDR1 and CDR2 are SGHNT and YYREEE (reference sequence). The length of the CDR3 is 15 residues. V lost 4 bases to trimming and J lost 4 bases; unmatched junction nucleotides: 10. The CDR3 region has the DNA TGTGCCAGCAGCGTCCCCCACAGGGGAAGCACTGAAGCTTTCTTT. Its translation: CASSVPHRGSTEAFF.

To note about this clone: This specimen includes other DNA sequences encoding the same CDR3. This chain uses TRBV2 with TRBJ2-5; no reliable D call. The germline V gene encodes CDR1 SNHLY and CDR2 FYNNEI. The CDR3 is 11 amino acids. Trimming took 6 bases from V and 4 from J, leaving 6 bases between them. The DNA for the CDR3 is TGTGCCAGCAGCCCGAGAGAGACCCAGTACTTC. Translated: CASSPRETQYF.

The CDR3 protein is CASSLRLAGGADTQYF. The CDR3 DNA reads TGTGCCAGCAGCCTTCGACTAGCGGGGGGAGCAGATACGCAGTATTTT. J is TRBJ2-3 and V is TRBV3-1 (or the pseudogene TRBV3-2); 13 bases map to TRBD2. V dropped 4 bases and J dropped 4; count of bases not matched to a gene: 5. CDR1 LGHDT and CDR2 YNNKEL come from the germline V gene (reference sequence). The CDR3 is 16 residues long.

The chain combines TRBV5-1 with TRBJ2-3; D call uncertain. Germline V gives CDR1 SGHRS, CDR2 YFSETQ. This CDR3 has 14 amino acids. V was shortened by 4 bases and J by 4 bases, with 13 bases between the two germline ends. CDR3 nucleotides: TGCGCCAGCAGCCTTCTTACAGTCGCAGATACGCAGTATTTT. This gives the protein CASSLLTVADTQYF. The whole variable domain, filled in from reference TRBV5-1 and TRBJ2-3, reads KAGVTQTPRYLIKTRGQQVTLSCSPISGHRSVSWYQQTPGQGLQFLFEYFSETQRNKGNFPGRFSGRQFSNSRSEMNVSTLELGDSALYLCASSLLTVADTQYFGPGTRLTVL.

The CDR3 nucleotides are TGCGCCAGCAGTCCAAGGGGCTCCTACGAGCAGTACTTC. Its protein is CASSPRGSYEQYF. The rearrangement links TRBV4-3 to TRBJ2-7, with a weak D call TRBD1 (5 bases). Trimming took 6 bases from V and 0 from J, leaving 9 bases between them. Germline CDR1 reads LGHNA; CDR2 reads YSLEER. This CDR3 spans 13 amino acids.

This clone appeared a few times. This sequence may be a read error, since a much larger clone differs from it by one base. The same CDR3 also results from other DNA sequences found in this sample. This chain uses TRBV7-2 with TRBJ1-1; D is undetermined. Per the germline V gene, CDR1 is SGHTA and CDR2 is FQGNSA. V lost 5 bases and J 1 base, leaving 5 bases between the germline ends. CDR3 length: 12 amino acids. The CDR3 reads CASSVQNTEAFF. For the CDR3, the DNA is TGTGCCAGCAGCGTACAGAACACTGAAGCTTTCTTT.

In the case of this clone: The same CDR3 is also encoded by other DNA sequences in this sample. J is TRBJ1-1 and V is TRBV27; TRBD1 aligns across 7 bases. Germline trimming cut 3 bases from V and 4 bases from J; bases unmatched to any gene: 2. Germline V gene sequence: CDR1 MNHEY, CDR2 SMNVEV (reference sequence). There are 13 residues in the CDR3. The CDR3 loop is CASSFSGGTEAFF. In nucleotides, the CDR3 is TGTGCCAGCAGTTTCTCAGGGGGCACTGAAGCTTTCTTT.